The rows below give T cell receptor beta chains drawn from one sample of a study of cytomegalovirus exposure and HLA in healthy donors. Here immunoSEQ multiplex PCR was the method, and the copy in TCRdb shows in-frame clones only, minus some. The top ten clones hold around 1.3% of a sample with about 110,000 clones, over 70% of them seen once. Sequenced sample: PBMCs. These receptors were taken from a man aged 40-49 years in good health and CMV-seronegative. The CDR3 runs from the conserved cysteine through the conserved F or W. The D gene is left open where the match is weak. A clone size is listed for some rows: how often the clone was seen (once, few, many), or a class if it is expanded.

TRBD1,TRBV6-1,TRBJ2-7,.,CASETGESSEQYF,TGTGCCAGTGAGACAGGGGAGAGCTCCGAGCAGTACTTC
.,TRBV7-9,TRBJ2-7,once,CASSPGGGVAQYF,TGTGCCAGCAGCCCGGGGGGCGGCGTCGCGCAGTACTTC
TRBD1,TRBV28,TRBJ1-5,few,CASSLWGWGQGKDQPQHF,TGTGCCAGCAGTTTATGGGGATGGGGACAGGGGAAGGATCAGCCCCAGCATTTT
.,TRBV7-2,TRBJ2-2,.,CASSFRTANTGELFF,TGTGCCAGCAGCTTTCGGACAGCGAACACCGGGGAGCTGTTTTTT
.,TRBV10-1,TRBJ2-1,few,CASSESGRPNNEQFF,TGCGCCAGCAGTGAAAGTGGGAGGCCCAACAATGAGCAGTTCTTC
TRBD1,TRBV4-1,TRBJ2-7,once,CASSHEDRGYEQYF,TGCGCCAGCAGCCATGAAGACAGGGGCTACGAGCAGTACTTC
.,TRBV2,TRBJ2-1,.,CASSSLSSYNEQFF,TGTGCCAGCAGTTCCCTTAGCTCCTACAATGAGCAGTTCTTC
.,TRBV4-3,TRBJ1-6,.,CASAGDLNNSPLHF,TGCGCCAGCGCCGGGGACTTAAATAATTCACCCCTCCACTTT
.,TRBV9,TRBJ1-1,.,CASSVDGRNTEAFF,TGTGCCAGCAGCGTAGACGGGAGGAACACTGAAGCTTTCTTT
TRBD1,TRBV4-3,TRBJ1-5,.,CASSQEGQGKSPQHF,TGCGCCAGCAGCCAAGAGGGACAGGGGAAATCGCCCCAGCATTTT
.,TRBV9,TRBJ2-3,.,CASSVELGQDTQYF,TGTGCCAGCAGCGTAGAACTAGGCCAGGATACGCAGTATTTT
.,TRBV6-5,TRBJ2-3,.,CASSNRGRPDTQYF,TGTGCCAGCAGTAACCGAGGCCGGCCAGATACGCAGTATTTT
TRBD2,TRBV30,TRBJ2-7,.,CAWSVGTSGYEQYF,TGTGCCTGGAGTGTTGGGACTAGCGGCTACGAGCAGTACTTC
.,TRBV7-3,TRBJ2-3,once,CASSFAGSSTDTQYF,TGTGCCAGCAGCTTTGCGGGGTCTAGCACAGATACGCAGTATTTT
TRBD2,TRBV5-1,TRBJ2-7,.,CASSLTSGGRTEQYF,TGCGCCAGCAGCTTGACTAGCGGAGGGAGGACGGAGCAGTACTTC
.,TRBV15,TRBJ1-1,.,CATSRDPRANTEAFF,TGTGCCACCAGCAGAGATCCCAGGGCGAACACTGAAGCTTTCTTT